This is a list of T cell receptor beta chains from one sample in a study of T cell changes during pregnancy in multiple sclerosis. Repertoires were generated with immunoSEQ multiplex PCR, while TCRdb's copy carries only in-frame clones and drops some. The sample yields around 37,000 clones, approximately 90% seen once. The sequencing here drew on CD8+ T cells from peripheral blood mononuclear cells, taken in the third trimester of pregnancy. Source of these receptors: a female donor with multiple sclerosis, enrolled in a pregnancy study. Each CDR3 is given with its conserved first and last residue. Fields, in order: D gene, clone size, V gene, J gene, CDR3 length, CDR3 DNA, CDR3 protein. A D gene is named only where the DNA matches it firmly. Clone size appears in some rows only: once, few, many, or a class for an expanded clone.

>TRBD2|NA|TRBV19|TRBJ2-7|13
TGTGCCAGTAGTATTGGGACTAGCGCCGAGCAGTACTTC
CASSIGTSAEQYF
>TRBD1|NA|TRBV19|TRBJ1-1|15
TGTGCCAGTAACAGGGACAGGGAGGGGGACACTGAAGCTTTCTTT
CASNRDREGDTEAFF
>TRBD1|NA|TRBV5-1|TRBJ1-4|15
TGCGCCAGCAGCGCCTGGACAGGGGGGGAGGAAAAACTGTTTTTT
CASSAWTGGEEKLFF
>NA|NA|TRBV5-4|TRBJ2-3|11
TGTGCCAGCAGCTTGCGGGGGATGCAGTATTTT
CASSLRGMQYF
>TRBD1|NA|TRBV19|TRBJ1-2|15
TGTGCCAGTAGAAATAGACAGGGGCCTCCCTATGGCTACACCTTC
CASRNRQGPPYGYTF
>NA|NA|TRBV10-3|TRBJ1-2|12
TGTGCCATCAGTGAGGCAGGGGAAGGCTACACCTTC
CAISEAGEGYTF
>NA|NA|TRBV30|TRBJ2-7|20
TGTGCCTGGAGTGGTTTACAGTGGGGGACAGGACCCACAGGGAGGGGGGAGCAGTACTTC
CAWSGLQWGTGPTGRGEQYF
>TRBD2|NA|TRBV7-9|TRBJ2-7|15
TGTGCCAGCAGCTCTTCGAGCGGGGGGACCTACGAGCAGTACTTC
CASSSSSGGTYEQYF
>TRBD1|once|TRBV7-2|TRBJ1-4|17
TGTGCCAGCAGCTTAGACCTTTGGGACAGGGCCCTAGAAAAACTGTTTTTT
CASSLDLWDRALEKLFF
>TRBD1|NA|TRBV6-5|TRBJ1-5|14
TGTGCCAGCAGCTCGGGGACAGGTAATCAGCCCCAGCATTTT
CASSSGTGNQPQHF
>NA|NA|TRBV27|TRBJ1-1|15
TGTGCCAGCAGTCTATATGGTCGGGGTCACACTGAAGCTTTCTTT
CASSLYGRGHTEAFF
>TRBD1|NA|TRBV13|TRBJ2-7|16
TGTGCCAGCAGCTTTACAGGGGCTCAACATCCCTACGAGCAGTACTTC
CASSFTGAQHPYEQYF
>NA|NA|TRBV6-5|TRBJ1-1|13
TGTGCCAGCAGTTCGACAGGAAACACTGAAGCTTTCTTT
CASSSTGNTEAFF
>TRBD1|NA|TRBV7-9|TRBJ1-4|14
TGTGCCAGCAGCGCAACAGGGGTTGATGAAAAACTGTTTTTT
CASSATGVDEKLFF
>NA|once|TRBV7-2|TRBJ2-7|17
TGTGCCAGCAGCTTAGTTCCTTGGCTAGAATCCACCTACGAGCAGTACTTC
CASSLVPWLESTYEQYF
>TRBD1|NA|TRBV27|TRBJ2-1|15
TGTGCCAGCAACCAGGACAGGCGGGCTTTCAATGAGCAGTTCTTC
CASNQDRRAFNEQFF
>NA|NA|TRBV7-9|TRBJ2-4|19
TGTGCCAGCAGCCTACCCCCCCGACAGCCCGAGAGGGCCAAAAACATTCAGTACTTC
CASSLPPRQPERAKNIQYF
>TRBD2|NA|TRBV7-3|TRBJ2-1|15
TGTGCCAGCAGCCCTGGAATAGCGGGGGGAAGAGAGCAGTTCTTC
CASSPGIAGGREQFF
>NA|NA|TRBV13|TRBJ1-1|15
TGTGCCAGCAGCTTTGAGGCGTCTGGGAACACTGAAGCTTTCTTT
CASSFEASGNTEAFF
>NA|NA|TRBV19|TRBJ1-2|15
TGTGCCAGTAGTATAGGGACGGGAGCTAACTATGGCTACACCTTC
CASSIGTGANYGYTF
>NA|NA|TRBV5-6|TRBJ1-3|18
TGTGCCAGCAGCCTGATGGGTTTGGGGGGTTACTCTGGAAACACCATATATTTT
CASSLMGLGGYSGNTIYF
>TRBD1|NA|TRBV5-1|TRBJ2-5|14
TGCGCCAGCAGCTGGGGACAGGTTGCAGAGACCCAGTACTTC
CASSWGQVAETQYF
>TRBD2|NA|TRBV5-1|TRBJ2-3|14
TGCGCCAGCAGCGGCGGGGGGGCGCCAGATACGCAGTATTTT
CASSGGGAPDTQYF
>NA|NA|TRBV7-8|TRBJ1-5|13
TGTGCCAGCAGCTGGAGCGGGAGTCAGCCCCAGCATTTT
CASSWSGSQPQHF
>TRBD1|NA|TRBV9|TRBJ2-3|15
TGTGCCAGCAGCGTTGAGGGGGCGCGAACAGATACGCAGTATTTT
CASSVEGARTDTQYF
>NA|NA|TRBV2|TRBJ2-2|15
TGTGCCAGCAAGATCAGGGTTCGAACACCCGGGGAGCTGTTTTTT
CASKIRVRTPGELFF
>TRBD1|NA|TRBV2|TRBJ2-2|18
TGTGCCAGCAGTGCTACAGGGGGCGTAAGGGTTTTGTACGGGGAGCTGTTTTTT
CASSATGGVRVLYGELFF
>NA|few|TRBV6-1|TRBJ1-6|14
TGTGCCACCTCCTATTCTCAGGGTAATTCACCCCTCCACTTT
CATSYSQGNSPLHF
>TRBD1|NA|TRBV19|TRBJ1-4|17
TGTGCCAGTAGTATATACAGGGACAGCATAACCAATGAAAAACTGTTTTTT
CASSIYRDSITNEKLFF
>NA|NA|TRBV6-5|TRBJ1-2|14
TGTGCCAGCAGTTACAGATCAGGGATATATGGCTACACCTTC
CASSYRSGIYGYTF
>TRBD1|NA|TRBV4-1|TRBJ1-4|15
TGCGCCAGCAGCCTTCGACAGGGGGTTAATGAAAAACTGTTTTTT
CASSLRQGVNEKLFF
>NA|NA|TRBV4-3|TRBJ2-1|16
TGCGCCAGCAGCCAAGCGGGGGGCGCGGTTGGCAATGAGCAGTTCTTC
CASSQAGGAVGNEQFF
>TRBD2|NA|TRBV28|TRBJ2-7|14
TGTGCCAGCAGTTTAGCGGGGGAGTCGGGGGAGCAGTACTTC
CASSLAGESGEQYF
>TRBD1|NA|TRBV4-1|TRBJ1-2|16
TGCGCCAGCAGCCAAGCCAACAGGGGCGGCCTTTTGCCGGGCACCTTC
CASSQANRGGLLPGTF
>TRBD2|NA|TRBV11-2|TRBJ2-1|16
TGTGCCAGCGGGGGCTTAGCGGGGGCTTATTACAATGAGCAGTTCTTC
CASGGLAGAYYNEQFF